This T cell receptor beta chain was captured by sequencing in a study of T cell repertoires in cytomegalovirus infection. Study details: CMV infection together with matching HLA type was indicated by public TCR beta signatures. The study's findings and limits: Adding up the frequency of public TCR beta families identified people who carried CMV plus the relevant HLA. Clonotype analysis showed dominance of the ex vivo response by HLA-C-restricted CMV-specific TCR beta clonotypes.

This clonotype was counted only a few times. Antigen unknown. TCRdb redid the calling of the reads with MiXCR, one entry per CDR3 protein. The repertoire holds approximately 500,000 distinct CDR3 sequences, with around 27% as singletons. The CDR3 covers 16 residues. Trimming took 0 bases from V and 2 from J; bases not matched to a gene: 4. Germline CDR1 is MNHEY and CDR2 is SVGEGT. Sequences were obtained from PBMCs. This receptor was taken from a human donor in good health (CMV status not recorded). Some clones in this sample may be carry-over from other donors' samples. The chain couples TRBV6-2 or TRBV6-3 to TRBJ2-7, with 10 bases matching TRBD1. The CDR3 nucleotides are TGTGCCAGCAGTTACTCGGGGACAGGGGACCCCTACGAGCAGTACGTC. This translates into CASSYSGTGDPYEQYV.